The entry that follows covers one T cell receptor beta chain sequence. Those enrolled, adults aged roughly 18 to 89 years, came from some 25 US areas. The data were obtained in a study of blood T cell repertoires in COVID-19. Profiled with immunoSEQ multiplex PCR; TCRdb holds only in-frame clones, not every one. The table shows approximately 490,000 clones, with 70% to 90% occurring only once. Per germline, CDR1 SGHRS and CDR2 YFSETQ. V lost 1 base to trimming and J lost 1 base, with 15 bases between them. The CDR3 totals 18 residues. The chain is built from TRBV5-1 and TRBJ2-6; D perhaps matches TRBD2 (5 bases). The sequencing input was PBMCs or T cells enriched from blood (not recorded which). This receptor was obtained from a woman in her sixties or seventies who had recovered from COVID-19. CDR3 in amino acids: CASSLNGVVVSGANVLTF. The CDR3 DNA follows: TGCGCCAGCAGCTTGAACGGGGTAGTAGTATCTGGGGCCAACGTCCTGACTTTC.